The next 11 T cell receptor beta chains were all read from a single sample in a study of blood T cell repertoires in COVID-19 (dated by TCRdb to 2018 to 2020). Library method: the immunoSEQ multiplex PCR assay. What TCRdb holds here is the immuneACCESS table cut down to in-frame rearrangements. Part of the clones is not present; checked against another copy, under half of the missing clones reflect an unresolved V gene, and the others are unexplained. The sample table holds around 200,000 clones, of which over 75% were seen once. 10% to 11% of the sample belongs to the ten largest clones. The sequenced material came from peripheral blood. Receptors were obtained from a human donor with active or convalescent COVID-19. The donor label of this sample is uncertain.

V and J are TRBV5-1 and TRBJ2-7, with a weak D call TRBD2 (6 bases). Germline CDR1 reads SGHRS; CDR2 reads YFSETQ. Between the trimmed V and J ends, which lost 6 bases and 4 bases, there was a span of 17 bases. CDR3 size: 14 residues. As DNA, the CDR3 is TGCGCCAGCACCCTAGGGAGGAGGGATTACGAGCAGTACTTC. This encodes CASTLGRRDYEQYF.

The chain recombines TRBV21-1 with TRBJ2-6; the table's D call, TRBD2, has no DNA check behind it. TRBV21-1 is a pseudogene locus. CDR3 size: 20 residues. CDR3 nucleotides: TGTGCCAGCAGCAACTGCTTCATAGCGGGAGGCCCCTCTGGGGCCAACGTCCTGACTTTC. Translated: CASSNCFIAGGPSGANVLTF.

This chain joins TRBV3-1 (or the pseudogene TRBV3-2) and TRBJ1-2; D unclear. Germline values: CDR1 LGHDT, CDR2 YNNKEL (reference sequence). Trimming pared 1 base from V and 4 bases from J, leaving 10 bases between. CDR3 length: 14 residues. The CDR3 region is CASSQGATGYGYTF. CDR3 bases: TGTGCCAGCAGCCAAGGGGCAACCGGCTATGGCTACACCTTC.

The chain is built from TRBV13 and TRBJ2-7; unclear D gene. The CDR3 totals 12 residues. Germline V gene lookup returns CDR1 PRHDT and CDR2 FYEKMQ (reference sequence). V was trimmed by 7 bases and J by 6 bases, leaving 13 bases between them. DNA for the CDR3: TGTGCCAGCACTATTTCACTCGGCGAGCAGTACTTC. Its translation: CASTISLGEQYF.

The gene calls are TRBV5-1 and TRBJ2-7; 10 bases map to TRBD2. The CDR3 covers 15 residues. The junction had 6 bases not matched to a gene; V was cut back by 0 bases and J by 6 bases. Germline CDR1 reads SGHRS; CDR2 reads YFSETQ. The CDR3 coding sequence is TGCGCCAGCAGCTTGGGGACTAGCGGATCTACCGAGCAGTACTTC. Encoded protein: CASSLGTSGSTEQYF. The full variable domain, its missing parts supplied by reference TRBV5-1 and TRBJ2-7, is KAGVTQTPRYLIKTRGQQVTLSCSPISGHRSVSWYQQTPGQGLQFLFEYFSETQRNKGNFPGRFSGRQFSNSRSEMNVSTLELGDSALYLCASSLGTSGSTEQYFGPGTRLTVT.

The chain couples TRBV19 to TRBJ1-4; 9 bases are a match to TRBD1. The germline CDR1 and CDR2 sequences are LNHDA and SQIVND (reference sequence). The CDR3 has 15 residues. The J segment lost 5 bases and the V segment lost 5 bases, leaving 6 bases of the junction unmatched. CDR3 protein: CASSPLQGANEKLFF. The CDR3, as DNA: TGTGCCAGTAGTCCACTACAGGGGGCAAATGAAAAACTGTTTTTT.

In nucleotides, the CDR3 is TGTGCCAGCACCCCCCGGGGGGGGCTGAACACTGAAGCTTTCTTT. This encodes CASTPRGGLNTEAFF. The genes are TRBV28 and TRBJ1-1; the D gene is possibly TRBD1 (6 bases). Trimming took 7 bases from V and 0 from J, leaving 15 bases between them. Germline CDR1 MDHEN, CDR2 SYDVKM. The CDR3 spans 15 residues.

This chain uses TRBV4-3 with TRBJ1-5; D possibly corresponds to TRBD1 (6 bases). In germline, CDR1 is LGHNA, CDR2 YSLEER. The ends were cut back, 4 bases at V and 4 bases at J, with 14 bases in the middle. The CDR3 is 15 amino acids. Written as DNA, the CDR3 is TGCGCCAGCAGCCTACGACGGGGGGCAAATCAGCCCCAGCATTTT. Its translation is CASSLRRGANQPQHF.

The rearrangement links TRBV29-1 to TRBJ1-1; 12 bases are a match to TRBD1. The J segment lost 7 bases and the V segment lost 5 bases, leaving 11 bases of the junction unmatched. Germline assignment: CDR1 SQVTM and CDR2 ANQGSEA. The CDR3 has 15 amino acids. The CDR3 coding sequence is TGCAGCGTTTCTCGGGACAGGGGGCGAAGTGGTGAAGCTTTCTTT. This translates into CSVSRDRGRSGEAFF.

The rearrangement links TRBV4-1 to TRBJ2-7; tentative D call: TRBD2 (7 bases). Germline values: CDR1 MGHRA, CDR2 YSYEKL. This CDR3 comprises 16 residues. Between the trimmed V and J ends, which lost 1 base and 0 bases, there was a span of 13 bases. The CDR3 region has the DNA TGCGCCAGCAGCCAAGCGATCGGGGGGCCCTCCTACGAGCAGTACTTC. It specifies CASSQAIGGPSYEQYF.

CDR3: CASSPGTSVKAFF. CDR3 nucleotides: TGTGCCAGCAGCCCCGGGACATCCGTTAAAGCTTTCTTT. V usage is TRBV7-3 and J usage is TRBJ1-1; possibly TRBD1 for D (6 bases). The length of the CDR3 is 13 residues. Trimming took 5 bases from V and 9 from J, leaving 16 bases between them. Germline assignment: CDR1 SGHTA and CDR2 FQGTGA.